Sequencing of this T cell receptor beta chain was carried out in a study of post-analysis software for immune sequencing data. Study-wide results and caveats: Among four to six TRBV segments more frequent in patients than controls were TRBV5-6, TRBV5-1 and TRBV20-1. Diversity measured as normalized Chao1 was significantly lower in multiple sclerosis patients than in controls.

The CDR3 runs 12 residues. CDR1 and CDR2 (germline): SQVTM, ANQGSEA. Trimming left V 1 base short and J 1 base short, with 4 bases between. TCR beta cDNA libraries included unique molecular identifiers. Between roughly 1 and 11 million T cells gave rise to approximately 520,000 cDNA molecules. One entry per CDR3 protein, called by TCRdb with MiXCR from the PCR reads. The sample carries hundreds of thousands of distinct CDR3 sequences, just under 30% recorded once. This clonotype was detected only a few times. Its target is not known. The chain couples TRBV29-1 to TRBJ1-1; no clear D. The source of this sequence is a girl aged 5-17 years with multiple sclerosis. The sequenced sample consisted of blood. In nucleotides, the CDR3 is TGCAGCGTTGAAGGGGGGAACACTGAAGCTTTCTTT. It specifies CSVEGGNTEAFF. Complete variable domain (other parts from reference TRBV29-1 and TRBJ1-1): SAVISQKPSRDICQRGTSLTIQCQVDSQVTMMFWYRQQPGQSLTLIATANQGSEATYESGFVIDKFPISRPNLTFSTLTVSNMSPEDSSIYLCSVEGGNTEAFFGQGTRLTVV.